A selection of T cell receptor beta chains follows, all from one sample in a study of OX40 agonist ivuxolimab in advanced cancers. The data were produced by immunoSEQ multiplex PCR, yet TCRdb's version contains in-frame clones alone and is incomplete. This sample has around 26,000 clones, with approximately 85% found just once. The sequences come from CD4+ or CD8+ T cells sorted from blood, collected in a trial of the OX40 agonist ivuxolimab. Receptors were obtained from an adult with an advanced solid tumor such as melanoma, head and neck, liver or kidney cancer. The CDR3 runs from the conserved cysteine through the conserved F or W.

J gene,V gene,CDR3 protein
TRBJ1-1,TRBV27,CASSTILYPTEAFF
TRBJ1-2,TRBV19,CASSMNSYGYTF
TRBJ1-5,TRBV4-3,CASSQESVGGNQPQHF
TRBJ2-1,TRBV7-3,CASSLGTSVEQFF
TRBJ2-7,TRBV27,CASGQGQGGSEQYF
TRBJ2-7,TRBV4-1,CASSETGGGPYEQYF
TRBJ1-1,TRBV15,CATREAGVTTEAFF
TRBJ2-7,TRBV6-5,CASSYGQSSYEQYF
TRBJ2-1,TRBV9,CASSVDGEPPYNEQFF
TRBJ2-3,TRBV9,CASSPGRGTDTQYF
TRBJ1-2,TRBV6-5,CASSSSEGGYTF
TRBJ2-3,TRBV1,CTSRGGPTDTQYF
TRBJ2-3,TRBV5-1,CASSLERESSGWTDTQYF
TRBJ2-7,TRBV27,CASSPLYPSDEQYF
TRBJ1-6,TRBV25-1,CASSEGLSSPLHF
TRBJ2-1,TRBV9,CASSIERWGSNEQFF
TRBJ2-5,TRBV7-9,CASSGARQGRHQETQYF
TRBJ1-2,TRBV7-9,CASSPAGKNGYTF
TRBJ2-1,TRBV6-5,CASSYSIYNEQFF
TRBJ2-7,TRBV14,CASSPYGTEVEQYF
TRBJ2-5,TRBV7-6,CASSLGDYKIQETQYF
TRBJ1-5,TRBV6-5,CASSSNQGFGNQPQHF
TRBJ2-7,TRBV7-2,CASSSLGGGAYEQYF
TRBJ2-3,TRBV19,CASSIQGATDTQYF
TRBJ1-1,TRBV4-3,CASSQEYQRGGDTEAFF
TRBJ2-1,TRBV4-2,CASSQQYNEQFF
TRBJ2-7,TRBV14,CASSSTTVGLAGGFPYEQYF